Listed here are 5 T cell receptor beta chains from one sample, sequenced in a study of immune cell composition in non-small cell lung cancer. TCRdb's table, derived via immunoSEQ multiplex PCR, lists solely in-frame clones and lacks some. The top ten hold roughly 10% of the sample, which has about 5,200 clones, 55% to 75% seen once. Sequencing was carried out using lung tumor tissue. The source is a human donor with non-small cell lung cancer.

The V call is TRBV5-6, the J call TRBJ2-2; TRBD2 matches at 8 bases. J lost 4 bases, V lost 5 bases, and 4 bases had no gene match. CDR3 length: 14 residues. Per germline, CDR1 SGHDT and CDR2 YYEEEE. The chain's CDR3 is CASRPAGGTGELFF. The CDR3 bases are TGTGCCAGCAGGCCTGCGGGGGGCACCGGGGAGCTGTTTTTT.

This chain connects TRBV7-6 to TRBJ2-1; no definite D call. V lost 0 bases and J 5 bases, leaving 8 bases between the germline ends. Germline CDR1 reads SGHVS; CDR2 reads FNYEAQ. This CDR3 is built from 14 residues. CDR3 region: CASSLARVDNEQFF. The CDR3 region has the DNA TGTGCCAGCAGCTTAGCGCGCGTAGACAATGAGCAGTTCTTC.

The CDR3, as DNA: TGTGCCAGCAGCCCGGACAGGATCGTAGCTTTCTTT. Amino acids: CASSPDRIVAFF. V usage is TRBV5-8 and J usage is TRBJ1-1; TRBD1 aligns across 7 bases. The CDR3 is 12 amino acids. From germline, CDR1 is SGHTS and CDR2 YDEGEE. J lost 10 bases, V lost 4 bases, and 7 bases had no gene match.

This chain joins TRBV5-4 and TRBJ2-5; D gene ambiguous. Germline V CDR1 and CDR2: SGHNT, YYREEE (reference sequence). This CDR3 contains 13 residues. Trimming shortened V by 3 bases and J by 5 bases, and 11 bases separated the two germline ends. CDR3 bases: TGTGCCAGCAGCTCCTCCGGGTCGGAGACCCAGTACTTC. It encodes CASSSSGSETQYF.

This clone was counted a single time. The chain joins TRBV18 to TRBJ2-5; TRBD2 might be the D (6 bases). This CDR3 region has 17 residues. V lost 3 bases and J 5 bases, leaving 22 bases between the germline ends. Germline V gene lookup returns CDR1 KGHSH and CDR2 LQKENI. CDR3 protein: CASSPPPRAAGGETQYF. In nucleotides, the CDR3 is TGTGCCAGCTCACCCCCCCCAAGGGCGGCCGGGGGTGAGACCCAGTACTTC.